This note documents a single TCR beta chain sequence. The source of the sample is a study of shared clonotypes between healthy human individuals. Across several immunoSEQ plates, the genomic DNA of each subset was split evenly. Authors' analysis steps: ImmunoSEQ yielded junction-only sequences lacking quality scores, so filtering differed. Repertoires were generated with immunoSEQ multiplex PCR, while TCRdb's copy carries only in-frame clones and drops some. V and J calls and clone size follow that table, whereas D and trimming were derived from the DNA. There are over a million clones in the sample; approximately 80% occur only once, and 0.55% to 0.7% lies in the top ten. With V trimmed by 7 bases and J by 4 bases, 7 bases remained unmatched. This CDR3 is built from 13 residues. Germline V gene sequence: CDR1 SGHRS, CDR2 YFSETQ. Negatively enriched CD4+ T cells were divided by CD45RA into naive and memory.

The V gene is TRBV5-1, the J gene TRBJ2-5; TRBD2 matches at 7 bases. The sample was memory CD4+ T cells from PBMCs. Subset indicated: CD45RA-negative fraction. The TCR comes from a man aged 18-30 years in good health. Some clones in this sample may be carry-over from other donors' samples. CDR3 sequence: CASAEGGVETQYF. CDR3 nucleotides: TGCGCCAGCGCCGAGGGAGGGGTAGAGACCCAGTACTTC.